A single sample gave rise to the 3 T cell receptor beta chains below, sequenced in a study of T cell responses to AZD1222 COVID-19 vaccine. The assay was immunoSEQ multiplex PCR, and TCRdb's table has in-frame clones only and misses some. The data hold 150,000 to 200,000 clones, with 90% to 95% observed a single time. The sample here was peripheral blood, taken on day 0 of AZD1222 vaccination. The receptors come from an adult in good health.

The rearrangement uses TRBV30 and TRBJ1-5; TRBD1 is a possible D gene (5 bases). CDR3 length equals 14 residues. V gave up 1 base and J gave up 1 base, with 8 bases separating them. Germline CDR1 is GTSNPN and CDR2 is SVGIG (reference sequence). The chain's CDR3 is CAWSGSGSNQPQHF. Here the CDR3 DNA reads TGTGCCTGGAGTGGTTCAGGGAGCAATCAGCCCCAGCATTTT.

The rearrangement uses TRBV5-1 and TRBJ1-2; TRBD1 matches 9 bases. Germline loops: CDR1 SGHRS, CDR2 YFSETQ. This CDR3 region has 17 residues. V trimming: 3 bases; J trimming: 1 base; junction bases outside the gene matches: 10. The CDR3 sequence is CASSSTGGEIINYGYTF. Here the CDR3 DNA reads TGCGCCAGCAGCTCGACAGGGGGAGAGATAATTAACTATGGCTACACCTTC.

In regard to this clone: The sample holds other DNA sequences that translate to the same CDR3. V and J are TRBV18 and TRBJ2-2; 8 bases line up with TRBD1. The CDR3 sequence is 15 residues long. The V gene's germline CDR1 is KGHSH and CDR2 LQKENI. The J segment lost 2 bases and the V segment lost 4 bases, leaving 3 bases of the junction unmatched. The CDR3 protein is CASSRDRSNTGELFF. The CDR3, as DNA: TGTGCCAGCTCACGGGACAGGTCAAACACCGGGGAGCTGTTTTTT.